This TCR beta chain was captured by sequencing in a study of control samples from healthy donors and cancer patients (TCRdb year 2020). Notes on this clone: The clone's antigen remains unknown. There are no base qualities to consult, and no much larger clone falls within one base.

The library was generated by the immunoSEQ multiplex PCR assay. TCRdb took over this immuneACCESS table, retaining in-frame rearrangements with V and J assigned. Such tables are incomplete; in checked studies, under half of the missing clones stem from an unresolved V gene, and the remainder is unexplained. This sample has approximately 86,000 clones in its table, and just over 90% of those were observed once. Of the sample, roughly 1.5% falls within the top ten clones. The germline ends are 17 bases apart after V is trimmed by 4 bases and J by 4 bases. Including cysteine and phenylalanine, the CDR3 has 15 amino acids. Just CDR3 DNA is preserved here, 45 bases in frame from base 1. As encoded in the germline V gene, CDR1 is MGHRA while CDR2 is YSYEKL.

The source material was blood. The chain is made from TRBV4-1 and TRBJ2-7, with the D segment identity uncertain. The sequence came from a woman aged 30 to 39 in good health. CDR3 loop: CASSPNLRQAYEQYF. In nucleotide form, the sequence is TGCGCCAGCAGCCCCAACCTTCGGCAGGCGTACGAGCAGTACTTC.